Given below is one T cell receptor beta chain in context. Its antigen is not identified. The CDR3 is made up of 16 amino acids. The V gene lost 1 base and the J gene lost 11 bases, with 23 bases spanning the gap. Germline V gene sequence: CDR1 LGHNA, CDR2 YSLEER. Sample-barcoded 5' priming and a J-beta primer mix drove a second PCR of about 6 to 12 cycles. TCRdb ran MiXCR on the 5' RACE reads and lists one entry per CDR3 protein. The profile shows about a million distinct CDR3 sequences, roughly 50% of them singletons. This sample is part of a study of blood T cells in healthy people across ages. Study-wide points: Per million T cells, TCR beta diversity dropped about linearly as age rose.

The rearrangement uses TRBV4-3 and TRBJ2-5; tentatively, D is TRBD2 (6 bases). The sequence was collected from a woman aged 55-69 years in good health. The sequenced sample was blood. CDR3 nucleotide sequence: TGCGCCAGCAGCCAAGCCGGGAGATCAGTCCCCAATGAGCAGTACTTC. It is translated as CASSQAGRSVPNEQYF.